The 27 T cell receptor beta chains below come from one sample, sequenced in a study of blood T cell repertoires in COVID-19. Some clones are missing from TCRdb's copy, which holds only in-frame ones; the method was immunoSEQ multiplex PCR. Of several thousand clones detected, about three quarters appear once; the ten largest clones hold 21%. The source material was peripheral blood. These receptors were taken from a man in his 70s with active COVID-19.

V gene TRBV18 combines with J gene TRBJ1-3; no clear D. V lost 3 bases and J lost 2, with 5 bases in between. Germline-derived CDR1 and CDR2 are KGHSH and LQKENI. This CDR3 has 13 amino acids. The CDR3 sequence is CASSPTPGNTIYF. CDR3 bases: TGTGCCAGCTCACCTACACCTGGAAACACCATATATTTT.

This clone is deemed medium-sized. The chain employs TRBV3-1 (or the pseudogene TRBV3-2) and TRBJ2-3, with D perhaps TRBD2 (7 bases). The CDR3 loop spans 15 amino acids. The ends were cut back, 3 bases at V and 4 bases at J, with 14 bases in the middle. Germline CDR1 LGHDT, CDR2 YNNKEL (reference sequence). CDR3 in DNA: TGTGCCAGCAGCCAGGTACTAGGGGGGGCAGATACGCAGTATTTT. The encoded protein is CASSQVLGGADTQYF.

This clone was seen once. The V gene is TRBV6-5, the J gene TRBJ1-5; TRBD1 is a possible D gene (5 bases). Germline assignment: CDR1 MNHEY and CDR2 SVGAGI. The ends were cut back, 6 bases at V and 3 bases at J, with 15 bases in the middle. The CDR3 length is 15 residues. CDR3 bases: TGTGCCAGCAGATCGGGCCAGGGCCTCAATCAGCCCCAGCATTTT. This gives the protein CASRSGQGLNQPQHF.

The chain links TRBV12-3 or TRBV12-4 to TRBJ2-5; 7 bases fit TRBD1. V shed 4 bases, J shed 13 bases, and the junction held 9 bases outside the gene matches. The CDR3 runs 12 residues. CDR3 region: CASSSGDRARYF. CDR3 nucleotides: TGTGCCAGCAGTTCAGGGGACAGAGCACGGTACTTC.

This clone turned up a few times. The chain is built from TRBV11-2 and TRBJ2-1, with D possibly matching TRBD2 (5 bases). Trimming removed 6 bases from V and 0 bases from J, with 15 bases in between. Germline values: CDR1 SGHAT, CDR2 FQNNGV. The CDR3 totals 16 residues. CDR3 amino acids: CASSGEAASSYNEQFF. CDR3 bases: TGTGCCAGCAGTGGGGAAGCGGCAAGCTCCTACAATGAGCAGTTCTTC.

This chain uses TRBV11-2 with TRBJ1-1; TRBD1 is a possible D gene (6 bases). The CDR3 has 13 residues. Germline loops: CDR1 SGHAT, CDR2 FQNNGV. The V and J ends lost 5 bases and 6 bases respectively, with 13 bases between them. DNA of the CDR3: TGTGCCAGCAGCCAAGGGGGAGGGGCTGAAGCTTTCTTT. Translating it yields CASSQGGGAEAFF.

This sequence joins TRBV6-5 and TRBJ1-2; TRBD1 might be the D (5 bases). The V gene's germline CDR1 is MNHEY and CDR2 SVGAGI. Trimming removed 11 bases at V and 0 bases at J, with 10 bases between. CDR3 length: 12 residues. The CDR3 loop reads CACRQTNYGYTF. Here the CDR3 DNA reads TGTGCCTGTCGACAGACTAACTATGGCTACACCTTC.

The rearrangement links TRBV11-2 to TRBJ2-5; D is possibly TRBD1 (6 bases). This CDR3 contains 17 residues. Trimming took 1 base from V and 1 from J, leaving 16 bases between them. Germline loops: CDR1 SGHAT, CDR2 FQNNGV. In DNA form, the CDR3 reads TGTGCCAGCAGCTTAGTTTTTGGGGGCTTGAGCCAAGAGACCCAGTACTTC. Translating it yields CASSLVFGGLSQETQYF.

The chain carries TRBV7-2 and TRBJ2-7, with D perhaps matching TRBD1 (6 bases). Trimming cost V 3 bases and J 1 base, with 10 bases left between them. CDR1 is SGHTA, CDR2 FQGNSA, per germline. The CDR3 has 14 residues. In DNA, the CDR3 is TGTGCCAGCAGCTTCCGGACAGCTTCCTACGAGCAGTACTTC. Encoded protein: CASSFRTASYEQYF.

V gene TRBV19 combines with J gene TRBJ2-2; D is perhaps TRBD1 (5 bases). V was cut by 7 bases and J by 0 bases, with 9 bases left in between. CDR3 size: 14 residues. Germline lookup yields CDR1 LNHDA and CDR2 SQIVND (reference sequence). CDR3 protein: CASTRTPNTGELFF. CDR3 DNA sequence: TGTGCCAGTACCCGGACACCGAACACCGGGGAGCTGTTTTTT.

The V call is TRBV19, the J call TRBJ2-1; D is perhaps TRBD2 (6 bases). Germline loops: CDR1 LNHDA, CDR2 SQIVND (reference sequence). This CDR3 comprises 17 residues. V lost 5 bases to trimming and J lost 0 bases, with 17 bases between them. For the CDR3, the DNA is TGTGCCAGTAGTCGGGACTCCCTCTCGTCCTCCTACAATGAGCAGTTCTTC. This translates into CASSRDSLSSSYNEQFF.

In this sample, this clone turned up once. The CDR3 DNA reads TGTGCCAGCGGGGCTCGGACGGGTACACTCACAGATACGCAGTATTTT. Translating it yields CASGARTGTLTDTQYF. The chain combines TRBV3-1 (or the pseudogene TRBV3-2) with TRBJ2-3; TRBD1 might be the D (5 bases). The CDR3 totals 16 residues. CDR1 is LGHDT and CDR2 is YNNKEL in the germline V gene (reference sequence). V lost 8 bases and J lost 2, with 20 bases in between.

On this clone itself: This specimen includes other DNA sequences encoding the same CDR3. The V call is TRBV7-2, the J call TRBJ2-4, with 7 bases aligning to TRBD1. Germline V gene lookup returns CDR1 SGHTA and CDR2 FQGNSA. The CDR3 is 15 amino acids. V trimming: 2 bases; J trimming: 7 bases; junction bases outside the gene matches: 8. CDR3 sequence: CASSLNRDRANIQYF. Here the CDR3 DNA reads TGTGCCAGCAGCTTAAATCGAGACAGGGCTAACATTCAGTACTTC.

DNA of the CDR3: TGTGCCAGCAGCTTCGAAGGGCATAGCGGGAGTTTCGATGAGCAGTTCTTC. It specifies CASSFEGHSGSFDEQFF. The V gene is TRBV5-5, the J gene TRBJ2-1; 9 nucleotides align to TRBD2. V lost 2 bases to trimming and J lost 8 bases; unmatched junction nucleotides: 14. The CDR3 is made up of 17 amino acids. Germline V gene lookup returns CDR1 SGHKS and CDR2 YYEKEE (reference sequence).

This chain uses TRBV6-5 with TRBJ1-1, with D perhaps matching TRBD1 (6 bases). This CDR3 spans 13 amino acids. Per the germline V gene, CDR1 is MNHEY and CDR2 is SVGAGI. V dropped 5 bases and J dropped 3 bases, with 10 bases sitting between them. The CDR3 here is CASSPRGDTEAFF. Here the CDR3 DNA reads TGTGCCAGCAGTCCCAGGGGTGACACTGAAGCTTTCTTT.

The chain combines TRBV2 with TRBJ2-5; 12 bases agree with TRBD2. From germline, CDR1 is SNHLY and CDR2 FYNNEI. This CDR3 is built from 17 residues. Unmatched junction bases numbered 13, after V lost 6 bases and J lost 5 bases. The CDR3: CASSHRTSGKTGETQYF. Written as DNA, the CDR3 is TGTGCCAGCAGCCACAGGACTAGCGGGAAAACTGGGGAGACCCAGTACTTC.

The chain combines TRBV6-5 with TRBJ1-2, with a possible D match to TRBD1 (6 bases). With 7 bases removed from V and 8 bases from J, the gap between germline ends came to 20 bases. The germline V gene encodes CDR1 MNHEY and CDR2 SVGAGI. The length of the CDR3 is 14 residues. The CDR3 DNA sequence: TGTGCCAGCACCTCGGGATCTGGGGGCTTGGGCTACACCTTC. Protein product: CASTSGSGGLGYTF.

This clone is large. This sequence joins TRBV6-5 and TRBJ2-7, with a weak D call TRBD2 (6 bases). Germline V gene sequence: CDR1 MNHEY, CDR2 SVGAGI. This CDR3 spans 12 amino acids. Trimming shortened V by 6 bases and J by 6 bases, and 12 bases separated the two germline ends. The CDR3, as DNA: TGTGCCAGCAGCCAATTGGGGGGCGAGCAGTACTTC. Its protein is CASSQLGGEQYF.

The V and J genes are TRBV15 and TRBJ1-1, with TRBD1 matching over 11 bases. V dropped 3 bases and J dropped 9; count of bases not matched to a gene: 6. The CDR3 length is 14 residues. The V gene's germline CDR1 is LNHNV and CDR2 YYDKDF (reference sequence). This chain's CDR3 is CATSRGQGVGKAFF. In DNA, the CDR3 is TGTGCCACCAGCAGGGGACAGGGGGTAGGGAAAGCTTTCTTT. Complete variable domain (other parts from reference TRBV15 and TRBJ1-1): DAMVIQNPRYQVTQFGKPVTLSCSQTLNHNVMYWYQQKSSQAPKLLFHYYDKDFNNEADTPDNFQSRRPNTSFCFLDIRSPGLGDTAMYLCATSRGQGVGKAFFGQGTRLTVV.

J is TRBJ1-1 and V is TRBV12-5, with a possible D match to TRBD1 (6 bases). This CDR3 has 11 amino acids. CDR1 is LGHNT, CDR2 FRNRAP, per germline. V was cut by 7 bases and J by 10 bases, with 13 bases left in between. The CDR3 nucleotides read TGTGCTAGTGCCGTGACAGGTCGAGCTTTCTTT. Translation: CASAVTGRAFF.

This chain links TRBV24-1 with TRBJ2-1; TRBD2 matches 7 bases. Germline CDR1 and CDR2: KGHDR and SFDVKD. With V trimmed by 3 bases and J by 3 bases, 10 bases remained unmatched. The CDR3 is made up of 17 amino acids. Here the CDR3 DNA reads TGTGCCACCAGTGATACCGCGGGGCGGGGGAACTACAATGAGCAGTTCTTC. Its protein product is CATSDTAGRGNYNEQFF.

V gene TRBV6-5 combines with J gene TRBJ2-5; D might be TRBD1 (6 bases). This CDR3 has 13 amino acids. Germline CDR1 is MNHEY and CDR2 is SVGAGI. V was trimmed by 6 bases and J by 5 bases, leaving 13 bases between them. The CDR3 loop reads CASRPTGPETQYF. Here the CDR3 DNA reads TGTGCCAGCAGACCTACAGGGCCGGAGACCCAGTACTTC.

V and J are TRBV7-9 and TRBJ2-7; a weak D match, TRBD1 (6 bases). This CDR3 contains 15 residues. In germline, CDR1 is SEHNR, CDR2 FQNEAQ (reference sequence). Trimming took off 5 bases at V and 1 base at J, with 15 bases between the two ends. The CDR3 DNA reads TGTGCCAGCAGCCACACAACAGGGTTTTCCTACGAGCAGTACTTC. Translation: CASSHTTGFSYEQYF.

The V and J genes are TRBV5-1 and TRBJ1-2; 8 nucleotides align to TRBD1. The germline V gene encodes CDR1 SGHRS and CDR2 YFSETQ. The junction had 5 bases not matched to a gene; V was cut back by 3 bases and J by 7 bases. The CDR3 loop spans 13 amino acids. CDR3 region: CASSSTGDSGYTF. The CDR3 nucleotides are TGCGCCAGCAGCTCGACAGGGGACAGTGGCTACACCTTC.

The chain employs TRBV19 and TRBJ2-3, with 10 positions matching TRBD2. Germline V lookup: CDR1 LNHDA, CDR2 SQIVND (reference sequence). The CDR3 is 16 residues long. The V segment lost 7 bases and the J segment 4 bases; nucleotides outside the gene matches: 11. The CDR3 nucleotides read TGTGCCAGTAACCCTAGCGGGGGACTCCGGGCAGATACGCAGTATTTT. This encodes CASNPSGGLRADTQYF. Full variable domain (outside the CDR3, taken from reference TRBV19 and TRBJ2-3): DGGITQSPKYLFRKEGQNVTLSCEQNLNHDAMYWYRQDPGQGLRLIYYSQIVNDFQKGDIAEGYSVSREKKESFPLTVTSAQKNPTAFYLCASNPSGGLRADTQYFGPGTRLTVL.

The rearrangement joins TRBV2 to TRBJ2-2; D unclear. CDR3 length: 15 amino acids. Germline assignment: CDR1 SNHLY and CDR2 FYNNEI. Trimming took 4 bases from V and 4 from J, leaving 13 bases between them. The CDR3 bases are TGTGCCAGCAGTGTTACGGAGTCATCCACCGGGGAGCTGTTTTTT. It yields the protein CASSVTESSTGELFF.

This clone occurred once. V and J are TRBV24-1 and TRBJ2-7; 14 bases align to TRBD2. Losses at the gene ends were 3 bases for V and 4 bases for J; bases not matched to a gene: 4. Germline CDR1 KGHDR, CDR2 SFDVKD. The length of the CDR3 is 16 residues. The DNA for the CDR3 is TGTGCCACCAGTGATGGGACTAGCGGGAGTGTGTACGAGCAGTACTTC. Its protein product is CATSDGTSGSVYEQYF.